These T cell receptor beta chains were read from a single sample in a study of regulatory T cells in long-lasting Graves disease. TCRdb passed the multiplex PCR reads through MiXCR, listing each CDR3 protein once. The sample contains under 300,000 distinct CDR3 sequences, approximately 20% of which appear only once. The specimen comprised peripheral blood mononuclear cells (PBMCs), sampled at new diagnosis, from a patient treated with antithyroid drugs. These TCRs come from a female donor with Graves disease. Both conserved end residues are part of each CDR3. Fields, in order: J gene, V gene, D gene, clone size, CDR3 protein, CDR3 DNA. A D gene is named only where the DNA matches it firmly. Only some rows state a clone size, as once, few, many or a class for expanded clones.

J gene: TRBJ2-7
V gene: TRBV29-1
D gene: TRBD2
clone size: many
CDR3 protein: CSVERLAGGEQYF
CDR3 DNA: TGCAGCGTTGAGCGACTAGCGGGAGGCGAGCAGTACTTC

J gene: TRBJ1-3
V gene: TRBV7-8
D gene: -
clone size: many
CDR3 protein: CASSFLSSGNTIYF
CDR3 DNA: TGTGCCAGCAGCTTTCTTAGCTCTGGAAACACCATATATTTT

J gene: TRBJ2-4
V gene: TRBV18
D gene: TRBD1
clone size: many
CDR3 protein: CASSPGAGGDKNIQYF
CDR3 DNA: TGTGCCAGCTCACCAGGTGCAGGGGGCGACAAAAACATTCAGTACTTC

J gene: TRBJ2-1
V gene: TRBV20-1
D gene: -
clone size: few
CDR3 protein: CSAMLGAYNEQFF
CDR3 DNA: TGCAGTGCTATGCTGGGGGCTTACAATGAGCAGTTCTTC

J gene: TRBJ2-1
V gene: TRBV20-1
D gene: -
clone size: -
CDR3 protein: CSAWTAQYNEQFF
CDR3 DNA: TGCAGTGCTTGGACAGCCCAGTACAATGAGCAGTTCTTC

J gene: TRBJ1-1
V gene: TRBV11-3
D gene: TRBD1
clone size: many
CDR3 protein: CASSLAGQMNTEAFF
CDR3 DNA: TGTGCCAGCAGCTTAGCGGGACAGATGAACACTGAAGCTTTCTTT

J gene: TRBJ2-5
V gene: TRBV15
D gene: TRBD2
clone size: many
CDR3 protein: CATSRGGEPETQYF
CDR3 DNA: TGTGCCACCAGCAGGGGGGGGGAACCAGAGACCCAGTACTTC

J gene: TRBJ2-1
V gene: TRBV9
D gene: TRBD1
clone size: many
CDR3 protein: CASSVGPQTGYNEQFF
CDR3 DNA: TGTGCCAGCAGCGTCGGCCCCCAGACAGGGTACAATGAGCAGTTCTTC

J gene: TRBJ2-7
V gene: TRBV20-1
D gene: -
clone size: few
CDR3 protein: CSGFRAEKSYEQYF
CDR3 DNA: TGCAGTGGGTTCCGGGCCGAGAAATCCTACGAGCAGTACTTC

J gene: TRBJ1-1
V gene: TRBV3-1
D gene: TRBD1
clone size: many
CDR3 protein: CASSLKGQTLNTEAFF
CDR3 DNA: TGTGCCAGCAGCCTAAAGGGACAGACCTTGAACACTGAAGCTTTCTTT

J gene: TRBJ1-5
V gene: TRBV18
D gene: TRBD1
clone size: few
CDR3 protein: CASSPTGVGNQPQHF
CDR3 DNA: TGTGCCAGCTCACCGACAGGGGTGGGGAATCAGCCCCAGCATTTT

J gene: TRBJ1-2
V gene: TRBV5-4
D gene: -
clone size: -
CDR3 protein: CASSLQYSGWAYGYTF
CDR3 DNA: TGTGCCAGCAGCTTACAATACTCAGGGTGGGCCTATGGCTACACCTTC

J gene: TRBJ1-6
V gene: TRBV2
D gene: -
clone size: many
CDR3 protein: CASSPTAPRDSPLHF
CDR3 DNA: TGTGCCAGCAGCCCAACGGCACCGAGGGATTCACCCCTCCACTTT

J gene: TRBJ2-7
V gene: TRBV6-5
D gene: -
clone size: many
CDR3 protein: CASSYSTGSTYEQYF
CDR3 DNA: TGTGCCAGCAGTTACTCGACTGGTAGCACCTACGAGCAGTACTTC

J gene: TRBJ2-3
V gene: TRBV7-9
D gene: TRBD2
clone size: many
CDR3 protein: CASSLIWSSGSTDTQYF
CDR3 DNA: TGTGCCAGCAGCTTAATTTGGTCTAGCGGCAGCACAGATACGCAGTATTTT

J gene: TRBJ2-5
V gene: TRBV29-1
D gene: -
clone size: many
CDR3 protein: CSVENDFQETQYF
CDR3 DNA: TGCAGCGTTGAAAATGATTTCCAAGAGACCCAGTACTTC

J gene: TRBJ2-7
V gene: TRBV18
D gene: -
clone size: -
CDR3 protein: CASSLQATGTPAYEQYF
CDR3 DNA: TGTGCCAGCTCACTCCAGGCGACCGGGACGCCAGCCTACGAGCAGTACTTC

J gene: TRBJ2-7
V gene: TRBV4-2
D gene: -
clone size: -
CDR3 protein: CASSQSPAFSYEQYF
CDR3 DNA: TGTGCCAGCAGTCAAAGTCCTGCGTTCTCCTACGAGCAGTACTTC

J gene: TRBJ1-1
V gene: TRBV7-8
D gene: TRBD1
clone size: few
CDR3 protein: CASSSQGQGGTEAFF
CDR3 DNA: TGTGCCAGCAGCTCCCAGGGACAGGGGGGCACTGAAGCTTTCTTT

J gene: TRBJ2-7
V gene: TRBV2
D gene: TRBD2
clone size: many
CDR3 protein: CASSAAFGGGSYEQYF
CDR3 DNA: TGTGCCAGCAGTGCGGCTTTCGGCGGGGGCTCCTACGAGCAGTACTTC

J gene: TRBJ1-1
V gene: TRBV7-9
D gene: TRBD1
clone size: once
CDR3 protein: CASSYWTGGVSHMNTEAFF
CDR3 DNA: TGTGCCAGCAGCTATTGGACAGGGGGCGTCTCTCATATGAACACTGAAGCTTTCTTT

J gene: TRBJ2-3
V gene: TRBV11-3
D gene: TRBD2
clone size: many
CDR3 protein: CASSFSGIGNTQYF
CDR3 DNA: TGTGCCAGCAGCTTTAGCGGGATTGGAAATACGCAGTATTTT